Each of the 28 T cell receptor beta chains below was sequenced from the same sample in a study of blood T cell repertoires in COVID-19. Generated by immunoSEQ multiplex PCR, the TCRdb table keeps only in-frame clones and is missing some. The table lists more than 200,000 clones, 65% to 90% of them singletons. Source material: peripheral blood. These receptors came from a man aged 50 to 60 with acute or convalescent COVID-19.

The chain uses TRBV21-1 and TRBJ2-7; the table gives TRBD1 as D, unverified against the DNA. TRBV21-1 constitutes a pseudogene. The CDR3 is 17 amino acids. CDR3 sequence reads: CASIPGDRGTPYYEQYF. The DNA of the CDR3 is TGTGCCAGCATACCAGGGGACAGGGGGACCCCGTACTACGAGCAGTACTTC.

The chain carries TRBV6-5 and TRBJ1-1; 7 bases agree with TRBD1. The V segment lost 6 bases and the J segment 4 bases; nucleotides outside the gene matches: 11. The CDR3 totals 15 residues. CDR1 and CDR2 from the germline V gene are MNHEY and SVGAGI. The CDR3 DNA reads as TGTGCCAGCAGGGTGGAGGGGGCATGGGGCACTGAAGCTTTCTTT. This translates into CASRVEGAWGTEAFF.

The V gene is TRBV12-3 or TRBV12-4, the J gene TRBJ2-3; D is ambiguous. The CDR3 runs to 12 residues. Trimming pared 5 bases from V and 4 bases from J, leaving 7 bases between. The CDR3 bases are TGTGCCAGCAGTGGGCCAGCAGATACGCAGTATTTT. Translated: CASSGPADTQYF.

The chain's CDR3 is CASSPRDRPYYEQYF. DNA of the CDR3: TGTGCCAGCAGCCCGCGGGACAGACCTTACTACGAGCAGTACTTC. The V and J genes are TRBV9 and TRBJ2-7; perhaps TRBD1 as D (7 bases). The germline gives CDR1 SGDLS, CDR2 YYNGEE. Trimming shortened V by 4 bases and J by 3 bases, and 17 bases separated the two germline ends. The CDR3 is made up of 15 amino acids.

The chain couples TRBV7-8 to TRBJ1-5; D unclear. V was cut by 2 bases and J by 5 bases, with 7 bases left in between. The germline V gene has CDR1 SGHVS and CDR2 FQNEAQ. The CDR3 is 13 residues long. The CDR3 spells CASSLQFHQPQHF. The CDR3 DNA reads TGTGCCAGCAGCTTACAATTTCATCAGCCCCAGCATTTT.

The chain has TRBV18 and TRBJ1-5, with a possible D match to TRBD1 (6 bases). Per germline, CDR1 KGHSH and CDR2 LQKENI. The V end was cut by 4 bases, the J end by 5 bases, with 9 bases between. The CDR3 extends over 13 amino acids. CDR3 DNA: TGTGCCAGCTCACAGGGGGTCGATCAGCCCCAGCATTTT. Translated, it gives CASSQGVDQPQHF.

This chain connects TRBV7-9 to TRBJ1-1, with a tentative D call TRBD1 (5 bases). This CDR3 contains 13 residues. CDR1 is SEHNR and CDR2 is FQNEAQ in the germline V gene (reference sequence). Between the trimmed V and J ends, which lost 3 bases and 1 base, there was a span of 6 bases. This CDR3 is CASSFQGNTEAFF. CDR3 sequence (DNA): TGTGCCAGCAGCTTCCAGGGGAACACTGAAGCTTTCTTT.

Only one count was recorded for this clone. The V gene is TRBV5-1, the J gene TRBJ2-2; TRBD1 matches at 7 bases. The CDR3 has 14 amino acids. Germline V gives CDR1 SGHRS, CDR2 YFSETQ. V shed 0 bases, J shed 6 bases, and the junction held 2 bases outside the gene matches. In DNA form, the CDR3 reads TGCGCCAGCAGCTTGGACAGGGGCGCCGGGGAGCTGTTTTTT. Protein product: CASSLDRGAGELFF.

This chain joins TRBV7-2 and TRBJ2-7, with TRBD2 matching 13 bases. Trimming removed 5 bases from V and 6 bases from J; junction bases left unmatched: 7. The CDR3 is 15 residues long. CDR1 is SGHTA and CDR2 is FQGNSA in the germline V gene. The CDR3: CASSTSGGAGREQYF. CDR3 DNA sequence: TGTGCCAGCAGCACTAGCGGGGGGGCAGGCCGCGAGCAGTACTTC.

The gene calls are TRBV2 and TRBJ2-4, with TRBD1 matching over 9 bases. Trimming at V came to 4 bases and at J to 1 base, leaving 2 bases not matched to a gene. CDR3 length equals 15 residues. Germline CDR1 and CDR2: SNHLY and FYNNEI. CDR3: CASSGDRGAKNIQYF. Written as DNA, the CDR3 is TGTGCCAGCAGTGGTGACAGGGGGGCCAAAAACATTCAGTACTTC.

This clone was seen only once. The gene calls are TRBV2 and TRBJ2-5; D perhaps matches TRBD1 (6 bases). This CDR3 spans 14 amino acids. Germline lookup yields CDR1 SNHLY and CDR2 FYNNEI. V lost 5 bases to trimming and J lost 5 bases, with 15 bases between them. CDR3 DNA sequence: TGTGCCAGCAGTTTCCAGGGAAGGGGGGAGACCCAGTACTTC. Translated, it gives CASSFQGRGETQYF.

CDR3 residues: CASSPRQAKVYGYTF. The CDR3 bases are TGTGCCAGCAGCCCCAGACAGGCAAAGGTCTATGGCTACACCTTC. The rearrangement joins TRBV5-4 to TRBJ1-2; possibly TRBD1 for D (6 bases). Looked up from germline, CDR1 is SGHNT and CDR2 is YYREEE (reference sequence). The CDR3 loop spans 15 amino acids. The V end was cut by 4 bases, the J end by 4 bases, with 17 bases between.

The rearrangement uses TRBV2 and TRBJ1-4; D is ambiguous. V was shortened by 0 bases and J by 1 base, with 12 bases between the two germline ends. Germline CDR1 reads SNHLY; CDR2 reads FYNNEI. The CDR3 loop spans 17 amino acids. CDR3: CASSEAGPGQTNEKLFF. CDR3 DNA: TGTGCCAGCAGTGAAGCGGGTCCAGGCCAAACTAATGAAAAACTGTTTTTT. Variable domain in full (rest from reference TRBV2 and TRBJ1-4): EPEVTQTPSHQVTQMGQEVILRCVPISNHLYFYWYRQILGQKVEFLVSFYNNEISEKSEIFDDQFSVERPDGSNFTLKIRSTKLEDSAMYFCASSEAGPGQTNEKLFFGSGTQLSVL.

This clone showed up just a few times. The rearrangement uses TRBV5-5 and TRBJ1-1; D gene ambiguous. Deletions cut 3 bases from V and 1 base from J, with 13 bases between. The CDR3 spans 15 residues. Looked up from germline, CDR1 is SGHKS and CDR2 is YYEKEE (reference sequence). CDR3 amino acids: CASSSSHAQNTEAFF. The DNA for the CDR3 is TGTGCCAGCAGCTCCTCCCACGCGCAGAACACTGAAGCTTTCTTT.

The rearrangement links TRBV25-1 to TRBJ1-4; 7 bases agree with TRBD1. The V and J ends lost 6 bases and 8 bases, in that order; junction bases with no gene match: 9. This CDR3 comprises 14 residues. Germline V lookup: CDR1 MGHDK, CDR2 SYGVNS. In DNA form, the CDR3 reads TGTGCCAGCAGCGGAGGGGGCTTTGGGGAAAAACTGTTTTTT. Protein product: CASSGGGFGEKLFF.

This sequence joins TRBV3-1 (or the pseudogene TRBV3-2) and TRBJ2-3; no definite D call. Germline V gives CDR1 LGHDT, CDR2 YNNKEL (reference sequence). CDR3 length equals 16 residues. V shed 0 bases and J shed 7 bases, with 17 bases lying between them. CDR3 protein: CASSQDHGRLMNTQYF. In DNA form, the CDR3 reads TGTGCCAGCAGCCAAGATCATGGCCGACTCATGAATACGCAGTATTTT.

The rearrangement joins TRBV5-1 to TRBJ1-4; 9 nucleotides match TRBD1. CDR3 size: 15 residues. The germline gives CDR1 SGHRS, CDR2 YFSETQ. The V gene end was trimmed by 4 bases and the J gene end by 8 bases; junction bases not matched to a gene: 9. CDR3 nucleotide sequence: TGCGCCAGCAGCGCCGTGGGACAGGGATACGAAAAACTGTTTTTT. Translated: CASSAVGQGYEKLFF.

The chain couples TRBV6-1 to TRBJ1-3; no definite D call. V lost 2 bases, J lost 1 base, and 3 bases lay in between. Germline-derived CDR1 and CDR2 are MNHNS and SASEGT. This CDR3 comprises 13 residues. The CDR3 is CASSEQSGNTIYF. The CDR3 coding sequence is TGTGCCAGCAGTGAACAATCTGGAAACACCATATATTTT.

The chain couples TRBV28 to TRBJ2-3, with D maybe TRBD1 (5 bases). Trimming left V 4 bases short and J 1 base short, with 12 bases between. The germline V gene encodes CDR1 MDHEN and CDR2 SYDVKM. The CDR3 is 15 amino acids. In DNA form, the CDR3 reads TGTGCCAGCAGTTCTCACAGGCCAGGCACAGATACGCAGTATTTT. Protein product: CASSSHRPGTDTQYF.

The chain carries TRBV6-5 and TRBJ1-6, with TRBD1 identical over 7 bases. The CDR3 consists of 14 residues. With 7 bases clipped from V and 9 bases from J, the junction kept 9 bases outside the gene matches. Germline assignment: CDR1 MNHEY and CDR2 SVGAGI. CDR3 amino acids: CASTPDRAGSPLHF. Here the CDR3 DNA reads TGTGCCAGCACCCCCGACAGGGCCGGTTCACCCCTCCACTTT.

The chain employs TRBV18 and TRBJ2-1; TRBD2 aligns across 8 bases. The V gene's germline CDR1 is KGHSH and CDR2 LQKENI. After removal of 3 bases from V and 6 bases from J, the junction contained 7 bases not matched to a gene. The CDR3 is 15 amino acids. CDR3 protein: CASSPRGTRINEQFF. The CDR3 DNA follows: TGTGCCAGCTCACCTCGGGGGACTAGAATCAATGAGCAGTTCTTC. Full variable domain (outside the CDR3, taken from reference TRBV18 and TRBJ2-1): NAGVMQNPRHLVRRRGQEARLRCSPMKGHSHVYWYRQLPEEGLKFMVYLQKENIIDESGMPKERFSAEFPKEGPSILRIQQVVRGDSAAYFCASSPRGTRINEQFFGPGTRLTVL.

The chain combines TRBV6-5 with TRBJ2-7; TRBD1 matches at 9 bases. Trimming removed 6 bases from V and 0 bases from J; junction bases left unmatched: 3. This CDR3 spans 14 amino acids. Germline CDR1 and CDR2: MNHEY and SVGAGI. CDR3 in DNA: TGTGCCAGCAGCGGACAGGGGAGCTCCTACGAGCAGTACTTC. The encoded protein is CASSGQGSSYEQYF.

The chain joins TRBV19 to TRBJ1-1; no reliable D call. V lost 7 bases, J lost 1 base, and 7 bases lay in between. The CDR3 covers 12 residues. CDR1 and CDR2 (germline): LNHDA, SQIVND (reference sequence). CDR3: CASMRQNTEAFF. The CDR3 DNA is TGTGCCAGTATGCGACAGAACACTGAAGCTTTCTTT.

CDR3 sequence: CASRPDRFAYEQYF. Here the CDR3 DNA reads TGCGCCAGCAGACCCGACAGGTTTGCCTACGAGCAGTACTTC. V usage is TRBV10-1 and J usage is TRBJ2-7; TRBD1 is a possible D gene (6 bases). Germline V lookup: CDR1 WNHNN, CDR2 SYGVQD (reference sequence). This CDR3 region has 14 residues. V lost 6 bases, J lost 2 bases, and 14 bases lay in between.

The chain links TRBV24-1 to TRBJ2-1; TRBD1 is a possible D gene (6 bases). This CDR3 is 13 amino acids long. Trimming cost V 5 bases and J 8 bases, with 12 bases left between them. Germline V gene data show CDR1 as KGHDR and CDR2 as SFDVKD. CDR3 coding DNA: TGTGCCACCAGTGCCCCGCCAGGGGATGAGCAGTTCTTC. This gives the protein CATSAPPGDEQFF.

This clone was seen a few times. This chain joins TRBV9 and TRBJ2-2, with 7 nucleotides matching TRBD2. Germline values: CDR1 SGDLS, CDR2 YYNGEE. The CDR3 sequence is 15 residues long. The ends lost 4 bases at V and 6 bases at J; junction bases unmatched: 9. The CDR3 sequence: CASSPPGLVAGELFF. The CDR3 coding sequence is TGTGCCAGCAGCCCTCCAGGACTAGTCGCCGGGGAGCTGTTTTTT. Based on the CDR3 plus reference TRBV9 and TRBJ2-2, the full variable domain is DSGVTQTPKHLITATGQRVTLRCSPRSGDLSVYWYQQSLDQGLQFLIQYYNGEERAKGNILERFSAQQFPDLHSELNLSSLELGDSALYFCASSPPGLVAGELFFGEGSRLTVL.

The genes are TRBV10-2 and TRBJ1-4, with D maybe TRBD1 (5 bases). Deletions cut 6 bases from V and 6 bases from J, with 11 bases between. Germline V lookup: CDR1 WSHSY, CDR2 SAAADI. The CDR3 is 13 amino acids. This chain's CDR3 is CASSGGSDEKLFF. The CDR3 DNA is TGCGCCAGCAGCGGGGGTTCGGATGAAAAACTGTTTTTT.

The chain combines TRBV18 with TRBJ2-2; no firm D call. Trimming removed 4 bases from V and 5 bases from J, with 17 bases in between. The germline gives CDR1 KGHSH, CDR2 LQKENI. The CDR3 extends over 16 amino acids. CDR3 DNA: TGTGCCAGCTCACTGATCGACCCGAGAGGTACCGGGGAGCTGTTTTTT. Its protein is CASSLIDPRGTGELFF.